This T cell receptor beta chain emerged from a study of regulatory T cells in long-lasting Graves disease. Whole-study results and caveats: Segments TRBV28, TRBJ1-2 and TRBJ2-5 showed preferential usage in persistent disease.

A word on this clonotype: The antigen remains unidentified.

According to the study, TCR beta libraries were built with iRepertoire HTBI primers and CDR3-region Arm-PCR. TCRdb independently ran MiXCR on the multiplex PCR reads; one entry per CDR3 protein. Of 370,000 or so distinct CDR3 sequences listed, roughly 17% were seen once; the top ten hold over 20%. V lost 6 bases to trimming and J lost 3 bases, with 17 bases between them. The length of the CDR3 is 14 residues. Germline CDR1 and CDR2: DFQATT and SNEGSKA (reference sequence). Sample time point: newly diagnosed GD, antithyroid drugs for less than 3 months. Making the TCR library involved RNA that had been extracted from PBMCs. Doctors identified Graves' disease using the American Thyroid Association guidelines. Another study also made use of these data, one on T cells in Graves' hyperthyroidism and ophthalmopathy. That study reports: The diagnostic basis comprised clinical symptoms, serum thyroxine and TRAb, thyroid ultrasound and orbital computed tomography. In the first-round RT-PCR of the TCR CDR3, the HTBI primer set was used.

The chain joins TRBV20-1 to TRBJ1-1; D is unclear. The sequences come from peripheral blood mononuclear cells (PBMCs), collected at new diagnosis, from a patient treated with antithyroid drugs. The source of this sequence is a woman aged 18-35 years with Graves disease. The CDR3 nucleotides read TGCAGTGCGGGGAGGTCTGGGTGGGACACTGAAGCTTTCTTT. Translating gives CSAGRSGWDTEAFF.